This T cell receptor beta chain came from a study of blood T cells in healthy people across ages. Through a sample-barcoded 5' primer and a J-beta primer mix, a second PCR was run for roughly 7 to 12 cycles. TCRdb reanalysed the 5' RACE reads using MiXCR and keeps one entry per CDR3 protein. The sample holds hundreds of thousands of distinct CDR3 sequences, roughly three fifths seen once. Drawn from each donor were roughly 9.4 milliliters of peripheral blood. Each sample provided at least 5.5 micrograms of extracted total RNA. CDR3 length: 13 residues. V was clipped by 5 bases and J by 11 bases, with 18 bases between them. Per germline, CDR1 SGHVS and CDR2 FQNEAQ. Study-wide results and limits: Per-million-T-cell TCR beta diversity fell roughly linearly with age.

Concerning this clonotype itself: No antigen is known for it.

The sequencing input was blood. This rearrangement joins TRBV7-8 to TRBJ2-5; no clear D gene. This clonotype was obtained from a middle-aged man in good health. The CDR3 loop is CASSPPQQDEQYF. The CDR3 DNA is TGTGCCAGCAGCCCCCCCCAGCAGGATGAGCAGTACTTC.